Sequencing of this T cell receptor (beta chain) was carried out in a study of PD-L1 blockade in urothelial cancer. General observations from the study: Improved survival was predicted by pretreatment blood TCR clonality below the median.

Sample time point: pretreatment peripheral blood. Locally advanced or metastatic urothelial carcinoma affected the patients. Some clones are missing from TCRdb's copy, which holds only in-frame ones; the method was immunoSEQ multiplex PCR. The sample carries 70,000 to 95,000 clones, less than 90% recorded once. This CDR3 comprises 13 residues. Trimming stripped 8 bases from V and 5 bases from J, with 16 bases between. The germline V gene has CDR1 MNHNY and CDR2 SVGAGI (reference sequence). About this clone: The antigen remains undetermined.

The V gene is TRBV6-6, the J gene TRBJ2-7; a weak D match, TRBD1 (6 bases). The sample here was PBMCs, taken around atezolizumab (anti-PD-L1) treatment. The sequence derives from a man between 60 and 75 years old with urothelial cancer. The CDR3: CASRLKSGDEQYF. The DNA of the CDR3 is TGTGCCAGCCGCCTCAAATCAGGGGACGAGCAGTACTTC.